The 23 T cell receptor beta chains below all came from one sample that was sequenced in a study of T-cell reconstitution after alpha-beta-depleted transplantation in children (dated by TCRdb to 2015 to 2016). Library method: PCR. The instrument given in TCRdb is Illumina HiSeq 2500. TCR libraries were prepared with molecular barcoding, using unique molecular identifiers to normalize TCRbeta repertoire quantification. TCRdb handled the public reads itself, with Q25 trimming in fastp and clone calling in MiXCR, and kept productive beta chains. Here each entry gathers all rows of one CDR3 protein and keeps the most common genes and DNA. The sample profile shows about 70,000 distinct CDR3 sequences; roughly a tenth of them were found once. Together, the top ten hold under 15% of the sample. What this sample's treatment or condition label stands for: allogeneic hematopoietic cell transplantation with graft depleted of TCRalphabeta T cells and CD19 B cells.

Sequenced here: PBMCs, sampled before TCRalphabeta/CD19-depleted stem cell transplant. All receptors come from a boy younger than 18 with acute myeloid leukemia, due to receive a stem cell transplant.

This clonotype was detected ten times or more. V and J are TRBV12-3 or TRBV12-4 and TRBJ2-2; D ambiguous. The V gene lost 3 bases and the J gene lost 4 bases, with 6 bases spanning the gap. This CDR3 spans 13 amino acids. CDR3 residues: CASSFSGTGELFF. The DNA for the CDR3 is TGTGCCAGCAGTTTTTCGGGCACCGGGGAGCTGTTTTTT.

On this clonotype itself: A read error may be the cause here, since a much bigger clone is one base away. J is TRBJ1-6 and V is TRBV5-5, with a weak D call TRBD1 (5 bases). Deletions cut 3 bases from V and 14 bases from J, with 18 bases between. The CDR3 runs to 14 residues. Germline V CDR1 and CDR2: SGHKS, YYEKEE (reference sequence). This CDR3 is CASSWGIWDWALHF. For the CDR3, the DNA is TGTGCCAGCAGCTGGGGGATTTGGGATTGGGCCCTCCACTTT. The whole variable domain, remainder taken from reference TRBV5-5 and TRBJ1-6, is DAGVTQSPTHLIKTRGQQVTLRCSPISGHKSVSWYQQVLGQGPQFIFQYYEKEERGRGNFPDRFSARQFPNYSSELNVNALLLGDSALYLCASSWGIWDWALHFGNGTRLTVT.

This clonotype occurred many times. This chain uses TRBV5-6 with TRBJ2-4, with TRBD1 identical over 7 bases. From germline, CDR1 is SGHDT and CDR2 YYEEEE. The CDR3 has 14 residues. Germline trimming cut 3 bases from V and 5 bases from J; bases unmatched to any gene: 5. CDR3 nucleotides: TGTGCCAGCAGCTGGGACAGCCTGGAAAACATTCAGTACTTC. Its translation is CASSWDSLENIQYF. Together with reference TRBV5-6 and TRBJ2-4, the CDR3 gives the full variable domain: DAGVTQSPTHLIKTRGQQVTLRCSPKSGHDTVSWYQQALGQGPQFIFQYYEEEERQRGNFPDRFSGHQFPNYSSELNVNALLLGDSALYLCASSWDSLENIQYFGAGTRLSVL.

Note on this clonotype: Possible read error: a much larger clone is one base away. The gene calls are TRBV30 and TRBJ2-1; D remains unclear. There are 12 residues in the CDR3. Germline values: CDR1 GTSNPN, CDR2 SVGIG (reference sequence). V shed 4 bases and J shed 9 bases, with 13 bases lying between them. CDR3 residues: CAWTPELTEQFF. Here the CDR3 DNA reads TGTGCCTGGACACCAGAATTAACTGAGCAGTTCTTC.

The table lists this clonotype with many counts. The CDR3: CASRQNPPNTGELFF. The CDR3 region has the DNA TGTGCCAGCAGACAGAATCCCCCGAACACCGGGGAGCTGTTTTTT. This chain links TRBV6-5 with TRBJ2-2, with D uncertain. V was clipped by 6 bases and J by 0 bases, with 11 bases between them. The CDR3 loop spans 15 amino acids. Per germline, CDR1 MNHEY and CDR2 SVGAGI.

This clonotype came up many times. The CDR3 protein is CASSRGRDEKLFF. In DNA form, the CDR3 reads TGTGCCAGCAGCCGAGGACGGGATGAAAAACTGTTTTTT. The chain employs TRBV6-1 and TRBJ1-4; D not certain. The CDR3 runs 13 residues. Trimming took off 6 bases at V and 6 bases at J, with 11 bases between the two ends. Germline V gives CDR1 MNHNS, CDR2 SASEGT.

This clonotype was counted many times. The rearrangement links TRBV20-1 to TRBJ2-3; tentative D call: TRBD2 (7 bases). The CDR3 is made up of 15 amino acids. CDR1 is DFQATT, CDR2 SNEGSKA, per germline (reference sequence). V was shortened by 0 bases and J by 4 bases, with 14 bases between the two germline ends. The CDR3 DNA reads TGCAGTGCTAGAGAGTTTCGGGGGGCTCCAGATACGCAGTATTTT. Translating it yields CSAREFRGAPDTQYF.

This clonotype was recorded many times. The chain recombines TRBV20-1 with TRBJ1-1, with D possibly being TRBD1 (6 bases). This CDR3 is built from 14 residues. Germline values: CDR1 DFQATT, CDR2 SNEGSKA (reference sequence). V was pared by 4 bases and J by 1 base, with 13 bases between. The CDR3 protein is CSANRDTQNTEAFF. The CDR3 DNA reads as TGCAGTGCTAACAGGGACACACAGAACACTGAAGCTTTCTTT.

This clonotype was detected many times. The J gene is TRBJ1-3, the V gene TRBV7-2; D gene uncertain. V was clipped by 5 bases and J by 4 bases, with 18 bases between them. CDR1 and CDR2 (germline): SGHTA, FQGNSA. This CDR3 is 16 amino acids long. This CDR3 reads CASSQLAGVFGNTIYF. CDR3 DNA sequence: TGTGCCAGCAGCCAATTAGCCGGGGTCTTCGGAAACACCATATATTTT.

The chain recombines TRBV5-6 with TRBJ1-6, with 7 bases identical to TRBD1. V dropped 5 bases and J dropped 4; count of bases not matched to a gene: 3. There are 14 residues in the CDR3. Per germline, CDR1 SGHDT and CDR2 YYEEEE. CDR3 residues: CASRGTAYNSPLHF. The CDR3 region has the DNA TGTGCCAGCAGGGGGACAGCATATAATTCACCCCTCCACTTT.

Ten or more counts support this clonotype. The rearrangement links TRBV6-2 or TRBV6-3 to TRBJ2-7; TRBD2 agrees at 15 bases. The CDR3 length is 18 residues. With V trimmed by 6 bases and J by 0 bases, 9 bases remained unmatched. Germline assignment: CDR1 MNHEY and CDR2 SVGEGT. Written as DNA, the CDR3 is TGTGCCAGCAGCCCGGGACTAGCGGGAGGCGCGACCTCCTACGAGCAGTACTTC. It specifies CASSPGLAGGATSYEQYF.

This clonotype was seen at least ten times. The chain links TRBV7-9 to TRBJ2-7, with D possibly being TRBD1 (6 bases). V was clipped by 3 bases and J by 6 bases, with 12 bases between them. The CDR3 covers 13 residues. Looked up from germline, CDR1 is SEHNR and CDR2 is FQNEAQ (reference sequence). For the CDR3, the DNA is TGTGCCAGCAGCTTGGCTACAGGGAGCGAGCAGTACGTC. This sequence encodes CASSLATGSEQYV.

This clonotype was seen at least ten times. The V and J genes are TRBV5-1 and TRBJ2-1, with 9 bases aligning to TRBD1. CDR3 length: 16 residues. Trimming at V came to 4 bases and at J to 7 bases, leaving 12 bases not matched to a gene. The germline V gene has CDR1 SGHRS and CDR2 YFSETQ. Written as DNA, the CDR3 is TGCGCCAGCAGCCTGCAGCTCGGGACAGGGCTTAATGAGCAGTTCTTC. Protein: CASSLQLGTGLNEQFF.

This clonotype was detected many times. V and J are TRBV11-2 and TRBJ1-3; D is uncertain. Trimming cost V 0 bases and J 4 bases, with 13 bases left between them. CDR1 is SGHAT, CDR2 FQNNGV, per germline. This CDR3 is built from 16 residues. The DNA for the CDR3 is TGTGCCAGCAGCTTAGATCGAGGTACATACGGAAACACCATATATTTT. Its translation: CASSLDRGTYGNTIYF.

This clonotype was detected many times. The chain has TRBV12-3 or TRBV12-4 and TRBJ1-1; D perhaps matches TRBD1 (5 bases). CDR3 size: 14 residues. V lost 7 bases, J lost 4 bases, and 16 bases lay in between. The CDR3 reads CASTPAGAGTEAFF. The CDR3 DNA reads TGTGCCAGCACCCCGGCCGGGGCTGGCACTGAAGCTTTCTTT.

J is TRBJ1-5 and V is TRBV7-9; no reliable D call. Germline V CDR1 and CDR2: SEHNR, FQNEAQ (reference sequence). The V and J ends lost 4 bases and 2 bases respectively, with 12 bases between them. This CDR3 spans 15 amino acids. Here the CDR3 DNA reads TGTGCCAGCAGCTCACAGCCTCCGGGCAATCAGCCCCAGCATTTT. Its protein product is CASSSQPPGNQPQHF.

This clonotype has at least ten counts. V and J are TRBV12-3 or TRBV12-4 and TRBJ1-1, with D possibly TRBD1 on 6 matching bases. V lost 5 bases to trimming and J lost 0 bases, with 13 bases between them. The length of the CDR3 is 15 residues. The CDR3: CASSLRDTLNTEAFF. CDR3 DNA: TGTGCCAGCAGTCTACGGGACACCTTGAACACTGAAGCTTTCTTT.

This clonotype has ten or more counts. The genes are TRBV7-8 and TRBJ2-1; D not certain. Germline CDR1 SGHVS, CDR2 FQNEAQ. The CDR3 runs 14 residues. Trimming left V 1 base short and J 2 bases short, with 6 bases between. DNA of the CDR3: TGTGCCAGCAGCTTAGGATTGACCTACAATGAGCAGTTCTTC. Translated, it gives CASSLGLTYNEQFF.

In its sample, this clonotype was seen many times. The chain couples TRBV3-1 to TRBJ1-5; no clear D gene. The V and J ends lost 4 bases and 9 bases respectively, with 16 bases between them. This CDR3 is built from 14 residues. CDR1 is LGHDT, CDR2 YNNKEL, per germline (reference sequence). Here the CDR3 DNA reads TGTGCCAGCAGCCGAGAACGGTGGCGGTCGCCCCAGCATTTT. Translated: CASSRERWRSPQHF. Using reference TRBV3-1 and TRBJ1-5 for the parts outside the CDR3, the full variable domain is DTAVSQTPKYLVTQMGNDKSIKCEQNLGHDTMYWYKQDSKKFLKIMFSYNNKELIINETVPNRFSPKSPDKAHLNLHINSLELGDSAVYFCASSRERWRSPQHFGDGTRLSIL.

This clonotype was found many times. V gene TRBV28 combines with J gene TRBJ2-7; 7 bases map to TRBD1. With 6 bases clipped from V and 6 bases from J, the junction kept 11 bases outside the gene matches. CDR3 length: 14 amino acids. CDR1 is MDHEN, CDR2 SYDVKM, per germline. This chain's CDR3 is CASRPNDREGEQYV. The DNA for the CDR3 is TGTGCCAGCAGACCCAATGACAGGGAAGGCGAGCAGTACGTC.

This clonotype was recorded many times. The chain joins TRBV20-1 to TRBJ2-3; 14 bases agree with TRBD2. This CDR3 has 15 amino acids. CDR1 is DFQATT and CDR2 is SNEGSKA in the germline V gene (reference sequence). The V gene end was trimmed by 6 bases and the J gene end by 5 bases; junction bases not matched to a gene: 7. The CDR3 region has the DNA TGCAGTGCCACCGTGGGACTAGCGGGAGAAGATACGCAGTATTTT. It encodes CSATVGLAGEDTQYF.

This clonotype was observed a handful of times. The V gene is TRBV24-1, the J gene TRBJ2-3; TRBD1 aligns across 10 bases. Germline V gene sequence: CDR1 KGHDR, CDR2 SFDVKD. Unmatched junction bases numbered 10, after V lost 5 bases and J lost 6 bases. This CDR3 is built from 16 residues. CDR3: CATSAPDRGGTDTQYF. CDR3 sequence (DNA): TGTGCCACCAGTGCCCCGGACAGGGGGGGAACGGATACGCAGTATTTT.

The chain carries TRBV7-8 and TRBJ2-2, with a possible D match to TRBD2 (5 bases). CDR1 is SGHVS and CDR2 is FQNEAQ in the germline V gene. The CDR3 contains 18 residues. The V end lost 4 bases, the J end lost 0 bases, and 18 bases lay between the germline ends. This CDR3 is CASSYRLKERTNTGELFF. Here the CDR3 DNA reads TGTGCCAGCAGCTACCGTCTTAAGGAGCGGACGAACACCGGGGAGCTGTTTTTT.